These T cell receptor beta chains were read from a single sample in a study of cytomegalovirus exposure and HLA in healthy donors. Generated by immunoSEQ multiplex PCR, the TCRdb table keeps only in-frame clones and is missing some. The data show about 130,000 clones, 17% seen once. Sequenced sample: PBMCs. The receptors were gathered from a female donor in good health and CMV-seropositive. CDR3s include the opening cysteine and the closing phenylalanine or tryptophan. A D gene is named only where the DNA matches it firmly. Some rows mark clone size as missing; the rest say once, few, many or name a class of expanded clone.

J: TRBJ2-1; D: NA; size: NA; V: TRBV14; CDR3: CASSRQLRNEQFF; DNA: TGTGCCAGCAGCCGACAGCTCCGGAATGAGCAGTTCTTC
J: TRBJ1-2; D: NA; size: NA; V: TRBV9; CDR3: CASSSIGSSDPRGYTF; DNA: TGTGCCAGCAGCAGTATAGGCAGCAGCGACCCTAGGGGCTACACCTTC
J: TRBJ2-3; D: TRBD1; size: NA; V: TRBV7-6; CDR3: CASSLWTGGADTQYF; DNA: TGTGCCAGCAGCCTCTGGACAGGGGGCGCAGATACGCAGTATTTT
J: TRBJ1-5; D: NA; size: many; V: TRBV6-5; CDR3: CASSRHGGTGPQHF; DNA: TGTGCCAGCAGTCGTCACGGGGGGACGGGGCCCCAGCATTTT
J: TRBJ2-7; D: TRBD2; size: few; V: TRBV10-3; CDR3: CAISGTSGGYEQYF; DNA: TGTGCCATCAGTGGTACTAGCGGGGGCTACGAGCAGTACTTC
J: TRBJ1-6; D: NA; size: few; V: TRBV27; CDR3: CASSLVSNSPLHF; DNA: TGTGCCAGCAGTTTAGTATCGAATTCACCCCTCCACTTT
J: TRBJ2-5; D: NA; size: NA; V: TRBV10-3; CDR3: CAISSGQQETQYF; DNA: TGTGCCATCAGTAGTGGACAGCAAGAGACCCAGTACTTC
J: TRBJ2-7; D: TRBD1; size: NA; V: TRBV23-1; CDR3: CASSQARDRVYEQYF; DNA: TGCGCCAGCAGTCAAGCCCGGGACAGGGTGTACGAGCAGTACTTC
J: TRBJ2-2; D: NA; size: NA; V: TRBV4-2; CDR3: CASSQVGASGELFF; DNA: TGTGCCAGCAGCCAAGTGGGGGCTTCCGGGGAGCTGTTTTTT
J: TRBJ2-3; D: NA; size: NA; V: TRBV2; CDR3: CASESTGDSTDTQYF; DNA: TGTGCCAGCGAGTCGACAGGAGATAGCACAGATACGCAGTATTTT
J: TRBJ2-3; D: NA; size: few; V: TRBV5-6; CDR3: CASSLHPADTQYF; DNA: TGTGCCAGCAGCTTGCATCCAGCAGATACGCAGTATTTT
J: TRBJ2-1; D: TRBD2; size: NA; V: TRBV27; CDR3: CASTLGTSGKNEQFF; DNA: TGTGCCAGCACCTTAGGGACTAGCGGGAAGAATGAGCAGTTCTTC
J: TRBJ1-2; D: TRBD1; size: few; V: TRBV7-9; CDR3: CASSLSGTGYGYTF; DNA: TGTGCCAGCAGCCTATCCGGGACAGGGTATGGCTACACCTTC
J: TRBJ2-3; D: NA; size: NA; V: TRBV6-5; CDR3: CASSYSWGGTQYF; DNA: TGTGCCAGCAGTTACTCTTGGGGAGGTACGCAGTATTTT
J: TRBJ2-5; D: NA; size: NA; V: TRBV5-1; CDR3: CASSSGVQETQYF; DNA: TGCGCCAGCAGCTCGGGGGTCCAAGAGACCCAGTACTTC
J: TRBJ2-7; D: TRBD1; size: few; V: TRBV6-5; CDR3: CASSIQGPENEQYF; DNA: TGTGCCAGCAGTATACAGGGGCCTGAGAACGAGCAGTACTTC
J: TRBJ1-1; D: TRBD1; size: few; V: TRBV5-1; CDR3: CASSRDRSRAEAFF; DNA: TGCGCCAGCAGCAGGGACAGGTCGAGAGCTGAAGCTTTCTTT
J: TRBJ2-3; D: TRBD1; size: NA; V: TRBV5-1; CDR3: CASSLDRGWTDTQYF; DNA: TGCGCCAGCAGCTTGGACAGGGGATGGACAGATACGCAGTATTTT
J: TRBJ2-5; D: NA; size: NA; V: TRBV2; CDR3: CASSDLARGLPETQYF; DNA: TGTGCCAGCAGTGATTTGGCCAGGGGTCTTCCAGAGACCCAGTACTTC
J: TRBJ1-4; D: TRBD1; size: NA; V: TRBV4-3; CDR3: CASSPYRGLWEKLFF; DNA: TGCGCCAGCAGCCCATACAGGGGCCTATGGGAAAAACTGTTTTTT
J: TRBJ2-5; D: NA; size: NA; V: TRBV5-4; CDR3: CASSSTGSHIETQYF; DNA: TGTGCCAGCAGCTCTACCGGGTCACACATCGAGACCCAGTACTTC
J: TRBJ1-2; D: TRBD1; size: few; V: TRBV6-5; CDR3: CASSPSGTAYGYTF; DNA: TGTGCCAGCAGTCCCTCCGGGACAGCTTATGGCTACACCTTC